This T cell receptor beta chain was retrieved from a study of beta chain features in type 1 diabetes. V was clipped by 5 bases and J by 3 bases, with 5 bases between them. Per the germline V gene, CDR1 is MNHNY and CDR2 is SVGAGI (reference sequence). This CDR3 contains 11 residues. Study-level findings and limits: All four CD4+ subsets from Type 1 diabetes patients carried moderately but significantly shorter TCRB CDR3s. Type 1 diabetes patients had fewer VDJ junction insertions and more deletions.

Expressed TCRB transcripts were sequenced, since all the RNA that had been isolated was reverse transcribed. Naive, central memory and regulatory T cell samples averaged about 3.57 million reads. Libraries were prepared by immunoSEQ multiplex PCR; TCRdb keeps only in-frame clonotypes and omits some of them. The sample carries almost 250,000 clones, about 14% recorded once. Of note for this clone: Its target is not known.

Material for sequencing was naive CD4+ T cells from blood. The clonotype was recovered from a woman aged 40-49 years in good health. This chain connects TRBV6-6 to TRBJ2-7, with no clear D. CDR3 residues: CASSQNYEQYF. The DNA of the CDR3 is TGTGCCAGCAGTCAGAACTACGAGCAGTACTTC.